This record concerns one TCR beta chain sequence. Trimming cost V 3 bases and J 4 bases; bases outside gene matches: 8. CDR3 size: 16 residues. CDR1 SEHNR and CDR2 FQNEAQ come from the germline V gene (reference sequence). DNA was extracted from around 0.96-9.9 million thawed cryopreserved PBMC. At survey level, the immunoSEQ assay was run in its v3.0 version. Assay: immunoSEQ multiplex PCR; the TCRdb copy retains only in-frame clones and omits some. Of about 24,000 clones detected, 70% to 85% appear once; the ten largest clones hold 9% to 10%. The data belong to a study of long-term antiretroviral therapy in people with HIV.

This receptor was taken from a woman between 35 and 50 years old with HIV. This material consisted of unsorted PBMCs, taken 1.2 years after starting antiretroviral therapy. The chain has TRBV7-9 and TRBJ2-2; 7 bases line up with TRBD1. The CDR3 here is CASSFGRDSITGELFF. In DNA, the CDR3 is TGTGCCAGCAGCTTTGGCCGGGACAGTATCACCGGGGAGCTGTTTTTT.